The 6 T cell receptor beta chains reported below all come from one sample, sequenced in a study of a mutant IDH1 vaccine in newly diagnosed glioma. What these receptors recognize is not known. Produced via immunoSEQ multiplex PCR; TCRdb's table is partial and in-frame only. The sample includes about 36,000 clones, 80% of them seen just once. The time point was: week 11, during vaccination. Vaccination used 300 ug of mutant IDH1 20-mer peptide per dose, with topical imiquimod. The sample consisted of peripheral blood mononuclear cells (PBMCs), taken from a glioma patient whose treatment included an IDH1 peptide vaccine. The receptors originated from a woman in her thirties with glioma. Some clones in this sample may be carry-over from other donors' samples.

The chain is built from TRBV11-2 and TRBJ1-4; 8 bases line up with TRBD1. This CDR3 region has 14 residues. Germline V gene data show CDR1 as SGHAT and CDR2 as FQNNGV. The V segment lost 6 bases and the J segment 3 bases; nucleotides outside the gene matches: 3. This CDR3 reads CASRMTGANEKLFF. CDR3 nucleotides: TGTGCCAGCAGGATGACAGGGGCTAATGAAAAACTGTTTTTT.

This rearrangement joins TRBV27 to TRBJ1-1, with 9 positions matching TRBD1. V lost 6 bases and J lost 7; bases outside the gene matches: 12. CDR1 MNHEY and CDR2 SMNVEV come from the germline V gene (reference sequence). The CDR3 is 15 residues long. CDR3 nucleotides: TGTGCCAGCAGCGCTCCGGGACAGGGATTGGGTGAAGCTTTCTTT. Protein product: CASSAPGQGLGEAFF.

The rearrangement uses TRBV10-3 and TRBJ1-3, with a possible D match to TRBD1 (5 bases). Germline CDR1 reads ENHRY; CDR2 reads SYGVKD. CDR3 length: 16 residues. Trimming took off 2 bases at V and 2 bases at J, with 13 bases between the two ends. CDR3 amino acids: CAISERGTRAGNTIYF. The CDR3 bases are TGTGCCATCAGTGAGCGTGGGACTAGAGCTGGAAACACCATATATTTT.

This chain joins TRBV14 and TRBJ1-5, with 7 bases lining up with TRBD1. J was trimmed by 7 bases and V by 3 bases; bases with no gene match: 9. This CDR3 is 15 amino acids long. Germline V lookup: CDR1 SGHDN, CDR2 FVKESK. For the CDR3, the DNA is TGTGCCAGCAGCCAGGGAACAGGGGCGGGACAGCCCCAGCATTTT. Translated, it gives CASSQGTGAGQPQHF.

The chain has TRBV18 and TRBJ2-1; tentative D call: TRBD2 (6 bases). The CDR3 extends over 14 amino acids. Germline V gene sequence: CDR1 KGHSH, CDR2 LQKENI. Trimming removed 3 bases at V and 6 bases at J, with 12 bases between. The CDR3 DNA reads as TGTGCCAGCTCACCTCCCGGAGGGACCAATGAGCAGTTCTTC. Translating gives CASSPPGGTNEQFF.

Here the CDR3 reads CASSPPLRTDTQYF. CDR3 DNA: TGTGCCAGCTCACCACCACTGCGCACAGATACGCAGTATTTT. V is TRBV18 and J is TRBJ2-3, with D uncertain. Trimming shortened V by 0 bases and J by 1 base, and 5 bases separated the two germline ends. CDR1 is KGHSH and CDR2 is LQKENI in the germline V gene. This CDR3 contains 14 residues.